This T cell receptor (beta chain) derives from a study of T cell responses to AZD1222 COVID-19 vaccine (dated by TCRdb to about 2021). With respect to the entire study: A total of about 250 trial participants underwent TCR sequencing, of whom 207 had received two doses of AZD1222 and approximately 26 had received two doses of the MenACWY control vaccine. Trial participants were enrolled by age into 18-55, 56-69 and 70-plus year subgroups, with about 150, 28 and 57 TCR-sequenced participants respectively.

Beyond this particular receptor, the publication reports: Reportedly, almost half of the unique spike-specific TCRs recognized epitopes lying outside the regions that are mutated in the B.1.351 and B.1.1.7 variants. Only five to seven AZD1222 recipients were SARS-CoV-2 seropositive at baseline, limiting conclusions about previously exposed vaccinees. Most participants were white British and females outnumbered males, and the authors suggested that clonal diversity may have been underestimated. The whole spike protein was spanned by vaccine-associated CD4 TCRs, and dominant responses were seen in regions 160-218 and 743-854. A significant rise in spike-specific TCR breadth and depth was observed after two AZD1222 doses relative to day 0 and relative to MenACWY recipients. The 56-69-year group was small, and its depth increase did not reach significance, likely because of low power. Because no day 14 peak-response samples were available, repertoires were characterized only after the peak T cell response.

The CDR3 regions of human TCRbeta chains were analyzed by immunosequencing. The authors' pipeline ran thus. TCRs in the repertoires were compared against a reference library of SARS-CoV-2-specific TCRs that had been generated with the MIRA antigen-specificity platform. Breadth was defined as the fraction of unique TCRs that were SARS-CoV-2-associated. Depth was defined as the fraction of total T cells that were SARS-CoV-2-associated. Using the MIRA data, each spike-specific TCR was assigned both to the spike region to which the TCR was reactive and to a CD4 or CD8 class. Log10-transformed breadth and depth values were compared by one-way ANOVA with Sidak's multiple comparisons tests. Held by TCRdb, this immuneACCESS table contains in-frame sequences only and omits some clones. Under half of the omission traces to an unresolved V gene where checked; the cause of the rest is unknown. That table furnishes V, J and clone size, whereas the DNA furnished D and trimming. The sample profile shows 200,000 to 250,000 clones; around 94% of them were found once. About 1.5% of the sample comes from the top ten.

Remarks on this clone: Its binding antigen is unknown. Within one base of it there is no much larger clone, and no base qualities were kept.

Sample time point, as interpreted from the label and publication: about 28 days (+/-7) after the second vaccine dose. The treatment or condition tag for this specimen amounts to: meningococcal conjugate vaccine given as trial control. Vaccinee samples came from UK trials COV001 and COV002, including a single-blind randomized controlled phase 2/3 trial of AZD1222 (ChAdOx1 nCoV-19) in healthy adults. Trial participant PBMC samples were collected at day 0 and day 28 after the second dose for TCRbeta chain sequencing. The CDR3 has 13 amino acids, counting the end cysteine and phenylalanine. The only DNA kept is the CDR3, 39 bases in frame from the first base. The germline V gene sets CDR1 to SGHTA and CDR2 to FQGTGA. V is cut by 5 bases and J by 7 bases, and the space between the germline ends is 12 bases.

This clonotype was obtained from an adult who received the MenACWY meningococcal vaccine as a control. The sequencing used peripheral blood, collected 28 days after the second dose of the MenACWY control vaccine. The chain links TRBV7-3 with TRBJ2-1; TRBD1 is perhaps the D gene, given 5 matching bases. Here is the DNA: TGTGCCAGCAGCCCCTCCAGGGATAATGAGCAGTTCTTC. It encodes CASSPSRDNEQFF.